This passage covers 30 T cell receptor beta chains from one sample sequenced in a study of regulatory T cells in long-lasting Graves disease. Time point described: newly diagnosed GD, antithyroid drugs for less than 3 months. From RNA extracted from PBMCs, the TCR library was made. Arm-PCR of CDR3 regions and iRepertoire HTBI primers were used to build TCR beta libraries. TCRdb processed the multiplex PCR reads anew with MiXCR; each CDR3 protein has one entry. The sample includes roughly 500,000 distinct CDR3 sequences, approximately 13% of them seen just once. These data also featured in a second study, about T cells in Graves' hyperthyroidism and ophthalmopathy.

Sequences were derived from peripheral blood mononuclear cells (PBMCs), sampled at new diagnosis, from a patient treated with antithyroid drugs. These receptors originate from a man between 25 and 39 years old with Graves disease.

This clonotype has more than one count but fewer than ten. The V call is TRBV27, the J call TRBJ1-5; a weak D match, TRBD1 (5 bases). CDR3 length equals 16 residues. V was shortened by 2 bases and J by 1 base, with 12 bases between the two germline ends. Per germline, CDR1 MNHEY and CDR2 SMNVEV (reference sequence). CDR3 sequence (DNA): TGTGCCAGCAGTTTACTCCCGGGGGGGAGCAATCAGCCCCAGCATTTT. Translated, it gives CASSLLPGGSNQPQHF.

This clonotype has a count of ten or more. The chain couples TRBV29-1 to TRBJ2-1; 11 bases map to TRBD2. Germline CDR1 reads SQVTM; CDR2 reads ANQGSEA. V lost 1 base to trimming and J lost 10 bases; unmatched junction nucleotides: 21. The CDR3 runs 19 residues. CDR3 protein: CSVEGGHGTSGSPYGEQFF. In DNA form, the CDR3 reads TGCAGCGTTGAAGGGGGACATGGTACTAGCGGGAGCCCTTATGGCGAGCAGTTCTTC.

This clonotype was recorded at least ten times. The gene calls are TRBV14 and TRBJ2-3; no definite D call. The CDR3 has 15 residues. V dropped 1 base and J dropped 1 base, with 9 bases sitting between them. The germline V gene encodes CDR1 SGHDN and CDR2 FVKESK. DNA for the CDR3: TGTGCCAGCAGCCAAGCCAGCCCCCGCACAGATACGCAGTATTTT. Its protein is CASSQASPRTDTQYF. Filled out from reference TRBV14 and TRBJ2-3, the complete variable domain reads EAGVTQFPSHSVIEKGQTVTLRCDPISGHDNLYWYRRVMGKEIKFLLHFVKESKQDESGMPNNRFLAERTGGTYSTLKVQPAELEDSGVYFCASSQASPRTDTQYFGPGTRLTVL.

This clonotype has just a few counts. J is TRBJ1-2 and V is TRBV13, with TRBD1 as a possible D gene (5 bases). Trimming stripped 3 bases from V and 5 bases from J, with 10 bases between. Germline values: CDR1 PRHDT, CDR2 FYEKMQ (reference sequence). The CDR3 spans 13 residues. Written as DNA, the CDR3 is TGTGCCAGCAGCTTTCTAGGGGAGTATGGCTACACCTTC. Amino acid sequence: CASSFLGEYGYTF.

At least ten counts were recorded for this clonotype. The V gene is TRBV19, the J gene TRBJ2-1; D is unresolved. The CDR3 contains 14 residues. Trimming cost V 3 bases and J 0 bases, with 6 bases left between them. CDR1 is LNHDA and CDR2 is SQIVND in the germline V gene (reference sequence). The CDR3, as DNA: TGTGCCAGTAGTATCACGAGCTCCTACAATGAGCAGTTCTTC. Its protein is CASSITSSYNEQFF.

This clonotype was seen at least ten times. The germline gene is not matched at one end of the junction; a read error may be the cause. The J gene is TRBJ1-5, the V gene TRBV7-2; D uncertain. In germline, CDR1 is SGHTA, CDR2 FQGNSA. This CDR3 spans 14 amino acids. The CDR3 sequence: CASSLAGSNQPQHF. For the CDR3, the DNA is TGTGCCAGCAGTTTAGCAGGCAGCAATCAGCCCCAGCATTTT.

About this clonotype itself: A much larger clone lies a single base off, so this may be a read error. J is TRBJ1-1 and V is TRBV27; TRBD1 is a possible D gene (5 bases). This CDR3 is built from 15 residues. CDR1 and CDR2 (germline): MNHEY, SMNVEV (reference sequence). V was clipped by 6 bases and J by 6 bases, with 20 bases between them. CDR3 protein: CASSRNSDSLAEAFF. The CDR3 nucleotides read TGTGCCAGCAGCCGTAATTCTGACAGTCTCGCTGAAGCTTTCTTT.

The sample holds many counts of this clonotype. The genes are TRBV7-9 and TRBJ2-4, with 11 positions matching TRBD2. The CDR3 is 19 residues long. With V trimmed by 6 bases and J by 0 bases, 13 bases remained unmatched. Germline V gives CDR1 SEHNR, CDR2 FQNEAQ (reference sequence). The CDR3 DNA is TGTGCCAGCAGTCTAACTGTCCTAGCGGGAGGCTTAGCCAAAAACATTCAGTACTTC. Its protein product is CASSLTVLAGGLAKNIQYF.

This clonotype was observed many times. This chain joins TRBV10-1 and TRBJ1-1, with D possibly matching TRBD1 (5 bases). V lost 6 bases, J lost 3 bases, and 8 bases lay in between. CDR1 and CDR2 from the germline V gene are WNHNN and SYGVQD (reference sequence). The CDR3 loop spans 12 amino acids. CDR3 nucleotide sequence: TGCGCCAGCAGCGGGGGAGACACTGAAGCTTTCTTT. Its protein product is CASSGGDTEAFF.

This clonotype was seen at least ten times. A much more abundant neighbour one base away suggests this may be a read error. The rearrangement joins TRBV14 to TRBJ2-7; 8 nucleotides line up with TRBD1. The trim removed 3 bases at V and 3 bases at J, leaving 1 base unmatched. This CDR3 is built from 13 residues. Germline lookup yields CDR1 SGHDN and CDR2 FVKESK. CDR3 residues: CASSQTGDYEQYF. The CDR3, as DNA: TGTGCCAGCAGCCAGACAGGGGACTACGAGCAGTACTTC.

V and J are TRBV6-2 or TRBV6-3 and TRBJ2-3, with D possibly matching TRBD1 (6 bases). Germline V gene lookup returns CDR1 MNHEY and CDR2 SVGEGT. CDR3 length: 16 residues. V lost 5 bases and J lost 3, with 18 bases in between. CDR3 bases: TGTGCCAGCAGTGAATTTAGGCAGGGGTGGACAGATACGCAGTATTTT. Protein sequence: CASSEFRQGWTDTQYF.

V is TRBV14 and J is TRBJ2-7; TRBD1 matches 7 bases. This CDR3 is 14 amino acids long. Per the germline V gene, CDR1 is SGHDN and CDR2 is FVKESK. The J segment lost 7 bases and the V segment lost 4 bases, leaving 10 bases of the junction unmatched. The CDR3 region has the DNA TGTGCCAGCAGCCGAACCCAGGGGGTGGGGGAGCAGTACTTC. It specifies CASSRTQGVGEQYF.

This clonotype came up a few times. The genes are TRBV6-2 or TRBV6-3 and TRBJ1-4; 10 bases match TRBD1. CDR1 is MNHEY and CDR2 is SVGEGT in the germline V gene. This CDR3 is built from 16 residues. V shed 7 bases, J shed 7 bases, and the junction held 12 bases outside the gene matches. The CDR3 DNA sequence: TGTGCCAGCAACCCCGACAGGGGGCTCTGGGGTGAAAAACTGTTTTTT. Translated: CASNPDRGLWGEKLFF.

The table lists this clonotype with many counts. The V gene is TRBV12-3 or TRBV12-4, the J gene TRBJ2-5; 7 nucleotides agree with TRBD2. The trim removed 6 bases at V and 0 bases at J, leaving 4 bases unmatched. The CDR3 spans 14 residues. The CDR3 reads CASRRAGYQETQYF. Here the CDR3 DNA reads TGTGCCAGCAGGAGAGCGGGGTACCAAGAGACCCAGTACTTC.

This clonotype was picked up many times. The chain joins TRBV29-1 to TRBJ1-2; 7 bases map to TRBD1. The CDR3 covers 19 residues. The J segment lost 0 bases and the V segment lost 7 bases, leaving 23 bases of the junction unmatched. Germline values: CDR1 SQVTM, CDR2 ANQGSEA. The CDR3 here is CSARNVFRDRTVANYGYTF. In DNA form, the CDR3 reads TGCAGCGCCAGAAACGTATTCCGGGACAGAACTGTAGCTAACTATGGCTACACCTTC.

This clonotype was recorded many times. This chain links TRBV2 with TRBJ1-5, with 7 bases identical to TRBD1. The CDR3 totals 17 residues. V dropped 4 bases and J dropped 0; count of bases not matched to a gene: 9. CDR1 SNHLY and CDR2 FYNNEI come from the germline V gene. Here the CDR3 DNA reads TGTGCCAGCAGTGCCGACCTCGGGACAGATAGCAATCAGCCCCAGCATTTT. Translating gives CASSADLGTDSNQPQHF. Filled out from reference TRBV2 and TRBJ1-5, the complete variable domain reads EPEVTQTPSHQVTQMGQEVILRCVPISNHLYFYWYRQILGQKVEFLVSFYNNEISEKSEIFDDQFSVERPDGSNFTLKIRSTKLEDSAMYFCASSADLGTDSNQPQHFGDGTRLSIL.

The chain employs TRBV7-2 and TRBJ1-6; 9 positions match TRBD1. Per germline, CDR1 SGHTA and CDR2 FQGNSA. The CDR3 consists of 14 residues. J lost 9 bases, V lost 6 bases, and 6 bases had no gene match. CDR3 bases: TGTGCCAGCAGAGGCGGACAGGGGATTTCACCCCTCCACTTT. Its protein is CASRGGQGISPLHF.

The rearrangement joins TRBV19 to TRBJ2-6; TRBD2 might be the D (6 bases). CDR3 size: 18 residues. The V gene lost 4 bases and the J gene lost 0 bases, with 16 bases spanning the gap. Germline values: CDR1 LNHDA, CDR2 SQIVND (reference sequence). In DNA, the CDR3 is TGTGCCAGTAGTACACGGGGGAATTGGGACTCTGGGGCCAACGTCCTGACTTTC. It translates to CASSTRGNWDSGANVLTF.

J is TRBJ1-5 and V is TRBV7-9; D not resolved. The CDR3 extends over 14 amino acids. Trimming shortened V by 5 bases and J by 2 bases, and 10 bases separated the two germline ends. Germline CDR1 and CDR2: SEHNR and FQNEAQ (reference sequence). As DNA, the CDR3 is TGTGCCAGCAGCCGAGATGGTGGCAATCAGCCCCAGCATTTT. Translated, it gives CASSRDGGNQPQHF.

The chain has TRBV4-2 and TRBJ2-7; D is unresolved. Trimming took off 0 bases at V and 6 bases at J, with 9 bases between the two ends. The length of the CDR3 is 13 residues. Germline values: CDR1 LGHNA, CDR2 YNFKEQ. The CDR3 bases are TGTGCCAGCAGCCAAGATCCTTCAAGCGAGCAGTACTTC. It encodes CASSQDPSSEQYF.

This clonotype has only one observation. Sequence at one end of the junction differs from germline and may be a read error. The chain carries TRBV19 and TRBJ1-5; D unresolved. The CDR3 contains 14 residues. Germline-derived CDR1 and CDR2 are LNHDA and SQIVND (reference sequence). The CDR3 DNA follows: TGTGCCAGTAAAACATTCTATAGCAATCAGCTCCAGCATTTT. It specifies CASKTFYSNQLQHF.

This clonotype has just a few counts. The V and J genes are TRBV30 and TRBJ1-1; D call uncertain. Between the trimmed V and J ends, which lost 2 bases and 1 base, there was a span of 5 bases. Germline V gives CDR1 GTSNPN, CDR2 SVGIG (reference sequence). The CDR3 totals 12 residues. The CDR3 reads CAWSTANTEAFF. In nucleotides, the CDR3 is TGTGCCTGGAGTACAGCGAACACTGAAGCTTTCTTT.

This clonotype was counted between two and nine times. V usage is TRBV4-2 and J usage is TRBJ2-2, with D maybe TRBD2 (5 bases). The V end was cut by 6 bases, the J end by 5 bases, with 13 bases between. Germline V CDR1 and CDR2: LGHNA, YNFKEQ. CDR3 size: 14 residues. The CDR3 is CASRESGTTGELFF. The DNA for the CDR3 is TGTGCCAGCAGAGAAAGCGGAACTACCGGGGAGCTGTTTTTT.

This clonotype occurred many times. The chain employs TRBV12-3 or TRBV12-4 and TRBJ1-2, with 8 bases matching TRBD1. The CDR3 is 16 amino acids. Trimming removed 2 bases from V and 5 bases from J; junction bases left unmatched: 10. The DNA of the CDR3 is TGTGCCAGCAGTTTACCGAGGACAGGGCGTAATTATGGCTACACCTTC. Protein sequence: CASSLPRTGRNYGYTF.

The chain employs TRBV24-1 and TRBJ2-7; D is unclear. Germline V CDR1 and CDR2: KGHDR, SFDVKD. V gave up 3 bases and J gave up 5 bases, with 13 bases separating them. There are 14 residues in the CDR3. CDR3 protein: CATSDRAFPDEQYF. The CDR3 DNA follows: TGTGCCACCAGTGATCGGGCATTCCCTGACGAGCAGTACTTC.

This clonotype was recorded at least ten times. V and J are TRBV7-2 and TRBJ2-7; 7 nucleotides line up with TRBD1. J gave up 2 bases and V 1 base, and 5 bases lay outside the gene matches. CDR3 length: 15 amino acids. Germline loops: CDR1 SGHTA, CDR2 FQGNSA. The CDR3 region has the DNA TGTGCCAGCAGCTTAGGGCAGGGGGTAACCTACGAGCAGTACTTC. Translating gives CASSLGQGVTYEQYF.

This clonotype has at least ten counts. CDR3 sequence: CSASTGFTYEQYF. The CDR3 nucleotides read TGCAGTGCTAGTACAGGGTTTACCTACGAGCAGTACTTC. The chain combines TRBV20-1 with TRBJ2-7; D may be TRBD1 (6 bases). V was cut by 3 bases and J by 2 bases, with 11 bases left in between. Germline CDR1 and CDR2: DFQATT and SNEGSKA (reference sequence). The CDR3 has 13 amino acids.

This clonotype was picked up many times. This chain uses TRBV5-1 with TRBJ2-3; 7 positions agree with TRBD2. V gave up 2 bases and J gave up 0 bases; unmatched junction bases: 9. Germline CDR1 and CDR2: SGHRS and YFSETQ. The CDR3 is made up of 17 amino acids. CDR3 sequence reads: CASSLFFSGSSTDTQYF. The CDR3 DNA is TGCGCCAGCAGCTTATTTTTTAGCGGGTCGAGCACAGATACGCAGTATTTT.

In its sample, this clonotype was seen many times. The chain uses TRBV20-1 and TRBJ2-7; 8 bases fit TRBD2. Germline CDR1 DFQATT, CDR2 SNEGSKA (reference sequence). V gave up 5 bases and J gave up 5 bases; unmatched junction bases: 11. CDR3 length: 14 residues. CDR3 in amino acids: CSAFTSGSGDEQYF. In DNA form, the CDR3 reads TGCAGTGCTTTTACTAGCGGCTCTGGGGACGAGCAGTACTTC.

This clonotype was detected many times. The chain carries TRBV7-6 and TRBJ1-1; D unresolved. Looked up from germline, CDR1 is SGHVS and CDR2 is FNYEAQ. The V gene lost 2 bases and the J gene lost 6 bases, with 16 bases spanning the gap. This CDR3 is built from 15 residues. The DNA for the CDR3 is TGTGCCAGCAGCTTACGTGTGAAGGCGTTGGCTGAAGCTTTCTTT. This codes for CASSLRVKALAEAFF.